This TCR beta chain emerged from a study of monozygotic twins with inflammatory bowel disease. Study outcomes and limitations: Distinct T cell subtypes could not be told apart.

As to this clonotype: Its matching antigen is unknown.

TCRdb reanalyzed the 5' RACE reads, giving one entry per CDR3 protein sequence and no DNA. In total, the table holds approximately 200,000 distinct CDR3 sequences. The CDR3 consists of 14 residues. CDR1 GTSNPN and CDR2 SVGIG come from the germline V gene (reference sequence). This clonotype was sampled from a human donor with ulcerative colitis or Crohn's disease, or a healthy co-twin of an affected twin (not recorded which). Sequences were obtained from blood. This sequence joins TRBV30 and TRBJ1-1. CDR3 loop: CAWSAQTLNTEAFF.